Below, 10 T cell receptor beta chains from the same sample are listed, as sequenced in a study of blood T cell repertoires in COVID-19. The data were produced by immunoSEQ multiplex PCR, yet TCRdb's version contains in-frame clones alone and is incomplete. The table includes about 68,000 clones, about 91% detected once. The specimen sequenced was peripheral blood. These receptors all stem from a woman in her sixties or seventies with active COVID-19.

This chain uses TRBV5-1 with TRBJ2-1, with TRBD2 matching over 15 bases. The germline CDR1 and CDR2 sequences are SGHRS and YFSETQ. The CDR3 loop spans 17 amino acids. J was trimmed by 9 bases and V by 1 base; bases with no gene match: 8. This CDR3 is CASSLTVGLAGGSEQFF. The CDR3 DNA follows: TGCGCCAGCAGCTTGACGGTGGGACTAGCGGGAGGAAGTGAGCAGTTCTTC.

The chain employs TRBV5-1 and TRBJ2-1, with D hard to call. V was clipped by 1 base and J by 5 bases, with 13 bases between them. Germline V lookup: CDR1 SGHRS, CDR2 YFSETQ. The CDR3 is 15 amino acids. CDR3 region: CASSLFYAENNEQFF. Written as DNA, the CDR3 is TGCGCCAGCAGCTTGTTCTACGCTGAAAACAATGAGCAGTTCTTC.

This chain connects TRBV6-1 to TRBJ1-5, with 9 nucleotides matching TRBD1. Germline CDR1 reads MNHNS; CDR2 reads SASEGT. This CDR3 is built from 15 residues. J gave up 7 bases and V 2 bases, and 6 bases lay outside the gene matches. CDR3 amino acids: CASSETGTGTQPQHF. DNA for the CDR3: TGTGCCAGCAGTGAAACGGGGACAGGGACACAGCCCCAGCATTTT.

The gene calls are TRBV18 and TRBJ2-3; the match to TRBD1 covers 7 bases. The CDR3 is 16 residues long. Germline assignment: CDR1 KGHSH and CDR2 LQKENI. J lost 5 bases, V lost 4 bases, and 12 bases had no gene match. The CDR3 DNA is TGTGCCAGCTCACGTACCGGGACAGTGACATTAGATACGCAGTATTTT. It codes for CASSRTGTVTLDTQYF.

V and J are TRBV2 and TRBJ1-1, with TRBD1 matching 9 bases. Germline CDR1 reads SNHLY; CDR2 reads FYNNEI. The CDR3 is 15 amino acids. Trimming at V came to 3 bases and at J to 2 bases, leaving 4 bases not matched to a gene. The CDR3 DNA reads TGTGCCAGCAGTGACGGACAGGGGCGAAACACTGAAGCTTTCTTT. Protein product: CASSDGQGRNTEAFF.

V usage is TRBV20-1 and J usage is TRBJ2-2, with 11 bases that match TRBD2. CDR3 length: 14 amino acids. Germline CDR1 and CDR2: DFQATT and SNEGSKA (reference sequence). Trimming at V came to 3 bases and at J to 6 bases, leaving 3 bases not matched to a gene. CDR3 coding DNA: TGCAGTGCTAGTCGGACTAGCGGGCCCGGGGAGCTGTTTTTT. Amino acid sequence: CSASRTSGPGELFF.

In this sample, this clone turned up once. The chain has TRBV5-1 and TRBJ1-5, with 9 nucleotides matching TRBD1. CDR1 and CDR2 (germline): SGHRS, YFSETQ. The CDR3 totals 14 residues. V was pared by 4 bases and J by 6 bases, with 5 bases of the junction left unmatched. CDR3 nucleotides: TGCGCCAGCAGCATGGGGACAGGGACTCAGCCCCAGCATTTT. It encodes CASSMGTGTQPQHF.

The gene calls are TRBV5-1 and TRBJ2-1; 12 bases map to TRBD2. V trimming: 2 bases; J trimming: 4 bases; junction bases outside the gene matches: 4. Per the germline V gene, CDR1 is SGHRS and CDR2 is YFSETQ. The CDR3 runs to 16 residues. This CDR3 reads CASSLPGTSGYNEQFF. CDR3 DNA: TGCGCCAGCAGCTTACCCGGGACTAGCGGGTACAATGAGCAGTTCTTC.

The rearrangement links TRBV10-3 to TRBJ2-6, with D possibly TRBD1 on 5 matching bases. V lost 0 bases and J 2 bases, leaving 14 bases between the germline ends. The CDR3 sequence is 18 residues long. Germline V gives CDR1 ENHRY, CDR2 SYGVKD. DNA for the CDR3: TGTGCCATCAGTGAGTCGGTGCAGGGAAGAGCTGGGGCCAACGTCCTGACTTTC. Its translation is CAISESVQGRAGANVLTF.

The rearrangement uses TRBV18 and TRBJ2-7, with 8 nucleotides matching TRBD2. CDR1 is KGHSH, CDR2 LQKENI, per germline. The CDR3 is 14 residues long. V lost 4 bases and J lost 5; bases outside the gene matches: 7. CDR3 bases: TGTGCCAGCTCACTCCAAGCGGGAGCGGACGAGCAGTACTTC. It is translated as CASSLQAGADEQYF.